This paragraph reports one TCR beta chain. What it binds is unknown. The record originates from a study of cytotoxic CD8 clonotypes in ibrutinib-treated CLL. Findings of the study overall: Sustained-remission and progressing patients diverged in sampling times.

Generated by immunoSEQ multiplex PCR, the TCRdb table keeps only in-frame clones and is missing some. The sample has 42,000 or so clones, about 65% seen once. The V and J ends lost 2 bases and 6 bases respectively, with 13 bases between them. This CDR3 contains 15 residues. Per germline, CDR1 MNHNS and CDR2 SASEGT. This rearrangement joins TRBV6-1 to TRBJ1-4; D gene uncertain. The sample was PBMCs, taken at disease progression, from a patient treated with ibrutinib. This sequence was found in a human donor with chronic lymphocytic leukemia. The CDR3 DNA reads as TGTGCCAGCAGTGAAACGGGCGGAAATTATGAAAAACTGTTTTTT. Its protein is CASSETGGNYEKLFF.